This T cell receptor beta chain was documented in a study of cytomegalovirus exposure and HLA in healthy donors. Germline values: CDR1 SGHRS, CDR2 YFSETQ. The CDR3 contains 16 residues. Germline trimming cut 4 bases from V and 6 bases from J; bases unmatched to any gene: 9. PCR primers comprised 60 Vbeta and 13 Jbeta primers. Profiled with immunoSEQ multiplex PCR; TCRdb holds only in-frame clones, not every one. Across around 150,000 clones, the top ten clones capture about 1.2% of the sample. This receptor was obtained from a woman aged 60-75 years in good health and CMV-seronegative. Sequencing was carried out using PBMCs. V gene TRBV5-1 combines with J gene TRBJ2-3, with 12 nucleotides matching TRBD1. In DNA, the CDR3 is TGCGCCAGCAGCCGTTGGGGGACAGGGGGCCAGGATACGCAGTATTTT. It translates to CASSRWGTGGQDTQYF.